One and the same sample provided the 6 T cell receptor beta chains below, sequenced in a study of T cell responses to AZD1222 COVID-19 vaccine (dated by TCRdb to the early 2020s). What the time point label conveys for this sample: baseline before first vaccination. This specimen's treatment or condition label, interpreted: meningococcal conjugate vaccine given as trial control. Library preparation used the immunoSEQ multiplex PCR assay. TCRdb's version of the immuneACCESS table is confined to in-frame rearrangements and falls short of the full clone set. An unresolved V gene accounts for under half of the shortfall where checked; the remainder is of unknown origin. Recorded for this sample are under 150,000 clones; 82% of them occurred a single time. The ten largest clonotypes hold around 4.3% of the sample. The sequenced sample was peripheral blood, obtained on day 0 of MenACWY control vaccination. The receptors here all came from an adult in good health.

The chain joins TRBV30 to TRBJ2-7; TRBD2 matches at 7 bases. This CDR3 has 15 residues. J gave up 0 bases and V 5 bases, and 10 bases lay outside the gene matches. Germline V gives CDR1 GTSNPN, CDR2 SVGIG (reference sequence). The CDR3 coding sequence is TGTGCCTGGTCCCCCGGGAGGAGTAGCTCCTACGAGCAGTACGTC. Encoded protein: CAWSPGRSSSYEQYV.

The CDR3 protein is CASSSSATDTQYF. Written as DNA, the CDR3 is TGTGCCAGCAGTTCTAGCGCGACAGATACGCAGTATTTT. The rearrangement uses TRBV12-3 or TRBV12-4 and TRBJ2-3; TRBD2 might be the D (6 bases). The CDR3 has 13 residues. Trimming removed 4 bases from V and 3 bases from J, with 8 bases in between.

In regard to this clone: The sample contains more than one DNA sequence encoding this CDR3. This sequence joins TRBV3-1 (or the pseudogene TRBV3-2) and TRBJ1-1; TRBD1 is a possible D gene (6 bases). Trimming stripped 1 base from V and 11 bases from J, with 8 bases between. The length of the CDR3 is 11 residues. The germline gives CDR1 LGHDT, CDR2 YNNKEL (reference sequence). The chain's CDR3 is CASSQAGEAFF. Written as DNA, the CDR3 is TGTGCCAGCAGCCAAGCAGGGGAGGCTTTCTTT.

V and J are TRBV7-3 and TRBJ1-3; no reliable D call. V was clipped by 5 bases and J by 2 bases, with 13 bases between them. The CDR3 extends over 15 amino acids. Germline assignment: CDR1 SGHTA and CDR2 FQGTGA. The CDR3 DNA reads TGTGCCAGCAGCCCGTCCTCTGGGCCTGGAAACACCATATATTTT. Translated, it gives CASSPSSGPGNTIYF.

This chain connects TRBV6-5 to TRBJ1-6; perhaps TRBD1 as D (6 bases). Germline assignment: CDR1 MNHEY and CDR2 SVGAGI. The CDR3 extends over 15 amino acids. The V gene lost 8 bases and the J gene lost 6 bases, with 17 bases spanning the gap. The CDR3 DNA reads as TGTGCCAGCTCCGACAGGTCTGATCTTAATTCACCCCTCCACTTT. It yields the protein CASSDRSDLNSPLHF.

V usage is TRBV25-1 and J usage is TRBJ2-1; 10 bases are a match to TRBD2. Germline loops: CDR1 MGHDK, CDR2 SYGVNS. The CDR3 is 15 residues long. V trimming: 2 bases; J trimming: 6 bases; junction bases outside the gene matches: 4. CDR3 protein: CASSEGSGGANEQFF. CDR3 in DNA: TGTGCCAGCAGTGAAGGCAGCGGGGGGGCCAATGAGCAGTTCTTC.